This T cell receptor (beta chain) originates from a study of blood T cells in healthy people across ages. General study findings and limits: Higher diversity and more naive CD4+ cells were features of long-lived donors, compared to aged donors.

As regards this clonotype: Its antigen is not known.

Extraction of total RNA produced a minimum of 6 micrograms from each sample. Sample-barcoded 5' priming and a J-beta primer mix drove a second PCR of 7 to 11 cycles. A template-switch adaptor containing 12 random nucleotides labeled each cDNA molecule. TCRdb re-analysed the 5' RACE reads in MiXCR, keeping a single row per CDR3 protein. The sample holds 1.5 million to 2 million distinct CDR3 sequences, 28% seen once. The sequencing input was blood. The TCR originated in a woman in her twenties or thirties in good health.

The CDR3 nucleotides read TGTGCCAGCAGCACTCTGGCTACAGATACGCAGTATTTT. Translated: CASSTLATDTQYF. The genes are TRBV12-3 or TRBV12-4 and TRBJ2-3; D gene uncertain. The CDR3 totals 13 residues. V was trimmed by 6 bases and J by 3 bases, leaving 10 bases between them.